This T cell receptor (beta chain) was retrieved from a study of CD8 T cells in ankylosing spondylitis. Study observations and caveats: A motif in TCR beta, a set of under ten highly homologous variants, appeared characteristic of ankylosing spondylitis blood. Previous work reported some of these motif variants in the synovial fluid and blood of reactive arthritis. The authors reported significant enrichment of disease-linked clones in matched ankylosing spondylitis synovial fluid.

In making TCR beta libraries, quantitative 5'-RACE with molecular barcodes was used. Via MiXCR, TCRdb re-called the 5' RACE reads, giving one row per CDR3 protein. The table lists some 140,000 distinct CDR3 sequences, roughly 8.3% of them singletons. About this clonotype: Its antigen is still unknown.

Germline V gene sequence: CDR1 SGHRS, CDR2 YFSETQ. The V and J ends lost 0 bases and 4 bases, in that order; junction bases with no gene match: 7. This CDR3 region has 16 residues. Sequencing used synovial fluid, either unsorted or a sorted T cell fraction (not recorded which). The receptor was isolated from a male donor with ankylosing spondylitis. This chain joins TRBV5-1 and TRBJ2-5, with 9 bases lining up with TRBD2. CDR3 DNA: TGCGCCAGCAGCTTGGGTTATAGCGGGAGAGGAGAGACCCAGTACTTC. This translates into CASSLGYSGRGETQYF.